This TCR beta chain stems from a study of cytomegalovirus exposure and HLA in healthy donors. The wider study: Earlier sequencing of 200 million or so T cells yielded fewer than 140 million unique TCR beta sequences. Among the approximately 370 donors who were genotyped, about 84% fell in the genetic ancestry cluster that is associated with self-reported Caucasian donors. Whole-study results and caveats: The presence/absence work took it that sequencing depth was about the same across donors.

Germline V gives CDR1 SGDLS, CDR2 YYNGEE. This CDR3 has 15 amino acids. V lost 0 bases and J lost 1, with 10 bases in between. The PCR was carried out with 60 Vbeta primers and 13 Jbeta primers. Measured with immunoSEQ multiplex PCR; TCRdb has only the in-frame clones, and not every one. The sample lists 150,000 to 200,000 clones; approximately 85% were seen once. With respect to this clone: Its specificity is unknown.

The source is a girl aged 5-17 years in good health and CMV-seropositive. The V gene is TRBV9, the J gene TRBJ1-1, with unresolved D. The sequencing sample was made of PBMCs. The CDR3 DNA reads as TGTGCCAGCAGCGTAGAGGCAGACACGAACACTGAAGCTTTCTTT. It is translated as CASSVEADTNTEAFF.